This T cell receptor (beta chain) was identified in a study of blood T cells in healthy people across ages. Turning to the study itself: Per every two T cells, about one barcoded beta molecule was captured by template switching.

Investigators took approximately 9.4 milliliters of peripheral blood from every donor. Remarks on this clonotype: Its antigen is unknown.

Study-wide points: Greater diversity and more naive CD4+ cells were seen in long-lived donors than in aged donors. The diversity estimates, figures obtained from one million T cells, were considered underestimates.

For the second PCR, which ran for roughly 7 to 11 cycles, a sample-barcoded 5' primer and a J-beta primer mix were used. One entry per CDR3 protein results from TCRdb running MiXCR on the 5' RACE reads. This table holds some 860,000 distinct CDR3 sequences, about 56% found once. Germline CDR1 and CDR2: DFQATT and SNEGSKA (reference sequence). J gave up 2 bases and V 6 bases, and 12 bases lay outside the gene matches. This CDR3 is built from 16 residues. The J gene is TRBJ2-3, the V gene TRBV20-1; 9 bases are shared with TRBD2. Sample: blood. The source is a man aged 35 to 55 in good health. The CDR3 DNA follows: TGCAGTGCCCCTAAGAGTAGCGGGGGAGTCACAGATACGCAGTATTTT. Protein: CSAPKSSGGVTDTQYF.